One and the same sample provided the 24 T cell receptor beta chains below, sequenced in a study of response to subunit inactivated influenza vaccine. TCRdb reprocessed the RT-PCR reads with MiXCR, giving one entry per CDR3 protein. Of about 500,000 distinct CDR3 sequences listed, approximately 15% are singletons. This sample comprised CD4+ T cells sorted from PBMCs, obtained approximately 25 months after vaccination. These receptors all come from a man between 50 and 75 years old who received an inactivated influenza vaccine.

This clonotype has ten or more counts. This sequence joins TRBV30 and TRBJ2-2; 8 positions agree with TRBD1. CDR3 length equals 12 residues. V lost 3 bases, J lost 6 bases, and 0 bases stayed unmatched. Germline V gene data show CDR1 as GTSNPN and CDR2 as SVGIG (reference sequence). Here the CDR3 reads CAWRQGAGELFF. DNA of the CDR3: TGTGCCTGGAGACAGGGGGCCGGGGAGCTGTTTTTT.

V is TRBV12-3 or TRBV12-4 and J is TRBJ1-1; D gene uncertain. V was trimmed by 2 bases and J by 11 bases, leaving 15 bases between them. CDR3 length: 13 amino acids. Written as DNA, the CDR3 is TGTGCCAGCAGTTTAATCAGTCCCGGGCTGGCTTTCTTT. Translation: CASSLISPGLAFF.

The CDR3 region is CSVGDRVREKLFF. The CDR3 bases are TGCAGCGTTGGGGACAGGGTTCGCGAAAAACTGTTTTTT. The chain joins TRBV29-1 to TRBJ1-4; 9 bases are shared with TRBD1. Germline lookup yields CDR1 SQVTM and CDR2 ANQGSEA. V lost 4 bases and J lost 8; bases outside the gene matches: 5. The CDR3 spans 13 residues.

This clonotype was recorded many times. The chain employs TRBV11-3 and TRBJ2-7; TRBD2 is a possible D gene (7 bases). This CDR3 has 18 residues. Trimming removed 2 bases from V and 2 bases from J, with 22 bases in between. Germline V gives CDR1 SGHNT, CDR2 YENEEA. The CDR3 DNA reads as TGTGCCAGCAGCTTATATCTCTCTGGCGGGGGCCTAACCTACGAGCAGTACTTC. Translating gives CASSLYLSGGGLTYEQYF.

This clonotype has only a few counts. The chain employs TRBV28 and TRBJ2-5; 10 bases fit TRBD2. The CDR3 is 16 residues long. V trimming: 8 bases; J trimming: 3 bases; junction bases outside the gene matches: 12. Germline V gene data show CDR1 as MDHEN and CDR2 as SYDVKM. In nucleotides, the CDR3 is TGTGCCAGCTCCACCCCGGGTAGCGGGGGGAAAGAGACCCAGTACTTC. It yields the protein CASSTPGSGGKETQYF.

This clonotype has a count of ten or more. The chain recombines TRBV5-1 with TRBJ1-2; perhaps TRBD1 as D (5 bases). This CDR3 contains 15 residues. The germline gives CDR1 SGHRS, CDR2 YFSETQ. Trimming pared 5 bases from V and 6 bases from J, leaving 20 bases between. The CDR3, as DNA: TGCGCCAGCAGACGTGAGCAGGGCATTTCGGATGGCTACACCTTC. Its protein product is CASRREQGISDGYTF. The whole variable domain, filled in from reference TRBV5-1 and TRBJ1-2, reads KAGVTQTPRYLIKTRGQQVTLSCSPISGHRSVSWYQQTPGQGLQFLFEYFSETQRNKGNFPGRFSGRQFSNSRSEMNVSTLELGDSALYLCASRREQGISDGYTFGSGTRLTVV.

This clonotype showed up just a few times. The V call is TRBV20-1, the J call TRBJ2-7, with D hard to call. From germline, CDR1 is DFQATT and CDR2 SNEGSKA (reference sequence). Trimming took 2 bases from V and 0 from J, leaving 11 bases between them. The CDR3 is 14 residues long. The CDR3 sequence is CSARKVSVSYEQYF. The CDR3 coding sequence is TGCAGTGCTAGAAAAGTCTCCGTCTCCTACGAGCAGTACTTC.

This clonotype was seen a handful of times. The chain carries TRBV2 and TRBJ2-3, with D perhaps matching TRBD1 (8 bases). The CDR3 has 15 amino acids. The V and J ends lost 6 bases and 2 bases respectively, with 15 bases between them. Germline values: CDR1 SNHLY, CDR2 FYNNEI. CDR3 sequence reads: CASRAGQAITDTQYF. CDR3 coding DNA: TGTGCCAGCAGAGCGGGACAGGCGATCACAGATACGCAGTATTTT.

This clonotype came up a few times. This chain uses TRBV6-5 with TRBJ2-6; D gene uncertain. Trimming took off 2 bases at V and 0 bases at J, with 8 bases between the two ends. This CDR3 is built from 16 residues. The germline V gene encodes CDR1 MNHEY and CDR2 SVGAGI. CDR3 residues: CASSYAGISGANVLTF. The CDR3 bases are TGTGCCAGCAGTTACGCCGGAATCTCTGGGGCCAACGTCCTGACTTTC.

In this sample, this clonotype turned up many times. The gene calls are TRBV20-1 and TRBJ1-5; a weak D match, TRBD1 (5 bases). Germline values: CDR1 DFQATT, CDR2 SNEGSKA (reference sequence). Trimming left V 1 base short and J 5 bases short, with 9 bases between. The length of the CDR3 is 13 residues. The CDR3 bases are TGCAGTGCTAGAGCAGGGCTCGATCAGCCCCAGCATTTT. It encodes CSARAGLDQPQHF.

This clonotype came up many times. The rearrangement joins TRBV5-6 to TRBJ1-4; D gene ambiguous. This CDR3 has 13 amino acids. The V and J ends lost 0 bases and 4 bases respectively, with 4 bases between them. Germline loops: CDR1 SGHDT, CDR2 YYEEEE. CDR3 coding DNA: TGTGCCAGCAGCTTGGGCTTTAATGAAAAACTGTTTTTT. As protein: CASSLGFNEKLFF. The complete variable domain, with remaining parts taken from reference TRBV5-6 and TRBJ1-4, reads DAGVTQSPTHLIKTRGQQVTLRCSPKSGHDTVSWYQQALGQGPQFIFQYYEEEERQRGNFPDRFSGHQFPNYSSELNVNALLLGDSALYLCASSLGFNEKLFFGSGTQLSVL.

This clonotype occurred many times. The chain carries TRBV29-1 and TRBJ1-1; D is unclear. V gave up 6 bases and J gave up 3 bases, with 14 bases separating them. Germline CDR1 SQVTM, CDR2 ANQGSEA. The CDR3 is 13 amino acids. This CDR3 reads CSVAPTQYTEAFF. CDR3 DNA sequence: TGCAGCGTAGCTCCTACCCAGTACACTGAAGCTTTCTTT.

The V call is TRBV29-1, the J call TRBJ1-4, with D perhaps TRBD1 (6 bases). Germline V gives CDR1 SQVTM, CDR2 ANQGSEA. V gave up 7 bases and J gave up 7 bases, with 16 bases separating them. The CDR3 length is 13 residues. CDR3 nucleotides: TGCAGCGCAGGATACGGGGGCGGTGAAAAACTGTTTTTT. This encodes CSAGYGGGEKLFF.

This clonotype was found a few times. The chain uses TRBV4-2 and TRBJ2-2, with TRBD1 matching over 9 bases. Trimming cost V 1 base and J 4 bases; bases outside gene matches: 4. The CDR3 is 16 amino acids. Germline CDR1 and CDR2: LGHNA and YNFKEQ. CDR3 sequence: CASSQATGGVTGELFF. The CDR3 DNA follows: TGTGCCAGCAGCCAAGCGACAGGGGGGGTCACCGGGGAGCTGTTTTTT.

In this sample, this clonotype turned up a few times. The chain has TRBV7-6 and TRBJ2-7, with D possibly matching TRBD1 (6 bases). The V and J ends lost 6 bases and 4 bases respectively, with 13 bases between them. CDR3 length: 13 amino acids. Germline V gene lookup returns CDR1 SGHVS and CDR2 FNYEAQ. The CDR3 coding sequence is TGTGCCAGCAGTCCTACACAGGGTTACGAGCAGTACTTC. This sequence encodes CASSPTQGYEQYF.

This clonotype came up a few times. The rearrangement uses TRBV4-1 and TRBJ1-1, with 7 bases matching TRBD1. CDR1 is MGHRA, CDR2 YSYEKL, per germline. Unmatched junction bases numbered 5, after V lost 0 bases and J lost 4 bases. This CDR3 region has 15 residues. CDR3 amino acids: CASSQEEGAGTEAFF. The CDR3 nucleotides are TGCGCCAGCAGCCAAGAAGAGGGGGCAGGCACTGAAGCTTTCTTT.

This clonotype was seen a few times. This chain joins TRBV10-3 and TRBJ2-7; D is tentatively TRBD1 or TRBD2 (5 bases each). Germline V gene data show CDR1 as ENHRY and CDR2 as SYGVKD. This CDR3 is built from 14 residues. Between the trimmed V and J ends, which lost 3 bases and 6 bases, there was a span of 15 bases. The CDR3 sequence: CAISEGTLRGEQYF. CDR3 DNA: TGTGCCATCAGTGAAGGGACCCTCCGCGGCGAGCAGTACTTC.

V gene TRBV6-2 or TRBV6-3 combines with J gene TRBJ2-7; TRBD2 matches 9 bases. Trimming at V came to 6 bases and at J to 2 bases, leaving 14 bases not matched to a gene. CDR1 and CDR2 from the germline V gene are MNHEY and SVGEGT. The CDR3 is 17 amino acids. The CDR3 spells CASSLFAGGPGTYEQYF. In nucleotides, the CDR3 is TGTGCCAGCAGCCTTTTTGCGGGAGGGCCCGGGACCTACGAGCAGTACTTC.

This chain joins TRBV28 and TRBJ2-1; D unclear. The germline V gene has CDR1 MDHEN and CDR2 SYDVKM. The V end was cut by 2 bases, the J end by 4 bases, with 12 bases between. This CDR3 comprises 15 residues. CDR3 in amino acids: CASSLGALGYNEQFF. CDR3 nucleotides: TGTGCCAGCAGTTTAGGTGCTCTAGGGTACAATGAGCAGTTCTTC. Using reference TRBV28 and TRBJ2-1 for the parts outside the CDR3, the full variable domain is DVKVTQSSRYLVKRTGEKVFLECVQDMDHENMFWYRQDPGLGLRLIYFSYDVKMKEKGDIPEGYSVSREKKERFSLILESASTNQTSMYLCASSLGALGYNEQFFGPGTRLTVL.

V usage is TRBV19 and J usage is TRBJ2-5; 7 nucleotides agree with TRBD1. The germline CDR1 and CDR2 sequences are LNHDA and SQIVND (reference sequence). V was pared by 5 bases and J by 5 bases, with 8 bases of the junction left unmatched. This CDR3 spans 14 amino acids. In DNA, the CDR3 is TGTGCCAGTAGTTCCCGGGACAGTCGGGAGACCCAGTACTTC. Translation gives CASSSRDSRETQYF. The whole variable domain, remainder taken from reference TRBV19 and TRBJ2-5, is DGGITQSPKYLFRKEGQNVTLSCEQNLNHDAMYWYRQDPGQGLRLIYYSQIVNDFQKGDIAEGYSVSREKKESFPLTVTSAQKNPTAFYLCASSSRDSRETQYFGPGTRLLVL.

The chain combines TRBV12-3 or TRBV12-4 with TRBJ2-7; D may be TRBD2 (5 bases). V was cut by 2 bases and J by 6 bases, with 11 bases left in between. The CDR3 length is 13 residues. CDR3 loop: CASSLSGPIEQYF. The CDR3 DNA is TGTGCCAGCAGTTTAAGCGGCCCCATCGAGCAGTACTTC.

This clonotype was seen repeatedly, ten times or more. The chain links TRBV12-3 or TRBV12-4 to TRBJ2-3, with D perhaps being TRBD1 or TRBD2 (5 bases each). Trimming cost V 3 bases and J 4 bases, with 14 bases left between them. The CDR3 runs 15 residues. DNA for the CDR3: TGTGCCAGCAGTTTCGGGGCTACTCACGCAGATACGCAGTATTTT. Encoded protein: CASSFGATHADTQYF.

The chain has TRBV5-8 and TRBJ2-6; no clear D. V was clipped by 2 bases and J by 2 bases, with 5 bases between them. The CDR3 spans 14 residues. The germline CDR1 and CDR2 sequences are SGHTS and YDEGEE. The CDR3 sequence is CASSFLTGANVLTF. The CDR3 DNA reads TGTGCCAGCAGCTTTCTAACTGGGGCCAACGTCCTGACTTTC.

In its sample, this clonotype was seen many times. The genes are TRBV12-3 or TRBV12-4 and TRBJ2-3, with D perhaps matching TRBD1 or TRBD2 (5 bases each). The CDR3 has 11 amino acids. The V end was cut by 5 bases, the J end by 6 bases, with 6 bases between. The CDR3 sequence: CASSEGDTQYF. The CDR3 nucleotides read TGTGCCAGCAGTGAGGGGGATACGCAGTATTTT.